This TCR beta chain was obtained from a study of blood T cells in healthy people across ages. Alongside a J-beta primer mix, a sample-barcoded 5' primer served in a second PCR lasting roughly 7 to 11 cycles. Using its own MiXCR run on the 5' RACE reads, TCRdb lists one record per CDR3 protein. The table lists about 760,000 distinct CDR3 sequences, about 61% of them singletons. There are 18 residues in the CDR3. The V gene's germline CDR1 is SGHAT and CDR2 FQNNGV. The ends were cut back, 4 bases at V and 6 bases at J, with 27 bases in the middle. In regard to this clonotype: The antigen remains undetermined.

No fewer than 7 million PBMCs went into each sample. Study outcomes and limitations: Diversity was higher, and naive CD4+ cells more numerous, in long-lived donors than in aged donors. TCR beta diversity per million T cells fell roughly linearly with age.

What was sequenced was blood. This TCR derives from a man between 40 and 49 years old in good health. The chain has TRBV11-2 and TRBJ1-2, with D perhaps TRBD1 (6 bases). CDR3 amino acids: CASSYETGWRGEVDGYTF. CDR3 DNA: TGTGCCAGCAGCTACGAAACAGGGTGGAGAGGTGAAGTGGATGGCTACACCTTC.